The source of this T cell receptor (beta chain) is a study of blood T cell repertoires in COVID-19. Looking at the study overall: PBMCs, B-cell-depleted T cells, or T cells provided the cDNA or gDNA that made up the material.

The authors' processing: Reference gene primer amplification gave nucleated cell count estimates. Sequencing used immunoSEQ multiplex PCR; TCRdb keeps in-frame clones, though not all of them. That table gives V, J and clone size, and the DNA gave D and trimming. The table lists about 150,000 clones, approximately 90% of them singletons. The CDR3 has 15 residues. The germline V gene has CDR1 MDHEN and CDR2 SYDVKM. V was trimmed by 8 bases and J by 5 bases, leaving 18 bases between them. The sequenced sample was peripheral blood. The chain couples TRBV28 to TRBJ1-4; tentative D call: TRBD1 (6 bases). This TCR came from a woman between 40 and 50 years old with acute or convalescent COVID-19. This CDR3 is CASQGGGLTNEKLFF. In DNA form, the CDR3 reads TGTGCCAGCCAGGGAGGGGGGCTAACAAATGAAAAACTGTTTTTT. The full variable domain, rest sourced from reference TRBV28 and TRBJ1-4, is DVKVTQSSRYLVKRTGEKVFLECVQDMDHENMFWYRQDPGLGLRLIYFSYDVKMKEKGDIPEGYSVSREKKERFSLILESASTNQTSMYLCASQGGGLTNEKLFFGSGTQLSVL.